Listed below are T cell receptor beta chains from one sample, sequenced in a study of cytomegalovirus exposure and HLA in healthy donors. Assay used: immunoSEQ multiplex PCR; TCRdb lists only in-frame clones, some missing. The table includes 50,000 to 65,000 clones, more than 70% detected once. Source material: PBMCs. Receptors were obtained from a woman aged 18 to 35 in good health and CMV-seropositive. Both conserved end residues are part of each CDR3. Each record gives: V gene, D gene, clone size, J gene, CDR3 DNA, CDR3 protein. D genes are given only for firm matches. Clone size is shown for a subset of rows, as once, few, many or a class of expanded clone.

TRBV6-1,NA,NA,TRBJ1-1,TGTGCCAGCAGTGAAGACAGGGAAAGAACTGAAGCTTTCTTT,CASSEDRERTEAFF
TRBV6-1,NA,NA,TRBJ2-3,TGTGCCAGCAGCCTAGTGTCGGGCACAGATACGCAGTATTTT,CASSLVSGTDTQYF
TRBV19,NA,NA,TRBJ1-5,TGTGCCAGTAGTATCGGTTACAGTCAACATCAGCCCCAGCATTTT,CASSIGYSQHQPQHF
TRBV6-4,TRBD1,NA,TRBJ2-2,TGTGCCAGCAGTGACCGACAGGGGGATAGCACCGGGGAGCTGTTTTTT,CASSDRQGDSTGELFF
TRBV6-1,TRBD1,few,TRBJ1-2,TGTGCCAGCAAATCGGGACAGGATGATGGCTACACCTTC,CASKSGQDDGYTF
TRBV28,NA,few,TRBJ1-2,TGTGCCAGCACCACCGGACTGACCACGTTCTATGGCTACACCTTC,CASTTGLTTFYGYTF
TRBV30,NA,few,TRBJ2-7,TGTGCCTGGAGTGAACGGGTCGCCTACGAGCAGTACTTC,CAWSERVAYEQYF
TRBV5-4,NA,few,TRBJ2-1,TGTGCCAGCAGCAATCGGGAAAACCCCTACAATGAGCAGTTCTTC,CASSNRENPYNEQFF
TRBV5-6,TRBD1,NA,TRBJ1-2,TGTGCCAGCAGCTTGTTTGCGGACAGGGGGCGCGGGGGCTACACCTTC,CASSLFADRGRGGYTF
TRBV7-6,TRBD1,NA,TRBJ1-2,TGTGCCAGCAGCCCGGGACAGGGATACGTCTATGGCTACACCTTC,CASSPGQGYVYGYTF
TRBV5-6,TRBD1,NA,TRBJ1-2,TGTGCCAGCAGCTCGACAGGGTTGCGGGGCGGGTATGGCTACACCTTC,CASSSTGLRGGYGYTF
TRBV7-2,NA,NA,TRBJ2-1,TGTGCCAGCAGCTTTGGCCTCGGGGGGCGGAATGAGCAGTTCTTC,CASSFGLGGRNEQFF
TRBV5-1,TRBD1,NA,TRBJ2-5,TGCGCCAGCAGCACACAGGGGCTACAAGAGACCCAGTACTTC,CASSTQGLQETQYF
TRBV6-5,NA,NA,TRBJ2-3,TGTGCCAGCAGGCATACCTATTCCGCCACAGATACGCAGTATTTT,CASRHTYSATDTQYF
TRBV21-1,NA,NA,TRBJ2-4,TGTGCCAGCAGCAAAGAACTACTAAAACGACTAGCGGGGGGGAAAAACATTCAGTACTTC,CASSKELLKRLAGGKNIQYF
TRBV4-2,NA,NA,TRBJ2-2,TGTGCCAGCAGCCAAGATAGCGTTAAGCAAACCGGGGAGCTGTTTTTT,CASSQDSVKQTGELFF
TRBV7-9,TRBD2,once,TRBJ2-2,TGTGCCAGCAGCCCTGGCGGGGGGAACACCGGGGAGCTGTTTTTT,CASSPGGGNTGELFF
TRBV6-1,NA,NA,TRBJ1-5,TGTGCCAGCAGTGAAGACAGGTATGGCAATCAGCCCCAGCATTTT,CASSEDRYGNQPQHF
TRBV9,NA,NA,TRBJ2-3,TGTGCCAGCGGGAGGCAGGGGGTTGATACGCAGTATTTT,CASGRQGVDTQYF
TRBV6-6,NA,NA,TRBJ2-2,TGTGCCAGCAGTATCCAGGGTCCTTGGGCCACCGGGGAGCTGTTTTTT,CASSIQGPWATGELFF
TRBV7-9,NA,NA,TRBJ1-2,TGTGCCAGCAGCTTAGCGCTAATGGCCCCGGGCCGAGCGGATGGCTACACCTTC,CASSLALMAPGRADGYTF
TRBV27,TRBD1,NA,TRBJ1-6,TGTGCCAGCAGGGGGGGTGGACAGGGTGCTTCACCCCTCCACTTT,CASRGGGQGASPLHF
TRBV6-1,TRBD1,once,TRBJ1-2,TGTGCCAGCGCAGTTACGGGACAGGGAGGCTATGGCTACACCTTC,CASAVTGQGGYGYTF
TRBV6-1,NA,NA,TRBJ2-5,TGTGCCAGCAGTGAATCTTCCGCCCTTGCGGAGACCCAGTACTTC,CASSESSALAETQYF
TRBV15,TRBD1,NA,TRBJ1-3,TGTGCCACCAGCAGAGGGGGTTGGACAGGGCTCTCTGGAAACACCATATATTTT,CATSRGGWTGLSGNTIYF
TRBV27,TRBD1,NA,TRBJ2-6,TGTGCCAGCAGTCGCAAAGACCACAGGGGGAATTATGGGGCCAACGTCCTGACTTTC,CASSRKDHRGNYGANVLTF
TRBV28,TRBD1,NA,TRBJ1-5,TGTGCCAGCAGCCAGGGGGCTTGGCAGCCCCAGCATTTT,CASSQGAWQPQHF
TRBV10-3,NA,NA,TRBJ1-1,TGTGCCATCAGTAGGGAGGGGGTAGGGTCCAACACTGAAGCTTTCTTT,CAISREGVGSNTEAFF
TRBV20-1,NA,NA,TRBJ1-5,TGCAGTGCCCGGTCCGCCGGGCCCCAGCATTTT,CSARSAGPQHF
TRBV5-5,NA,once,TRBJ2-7,TGTGCCAGCAGCCCCACAAGCTACGAGCAGTACTTC,CASSPTSYEQYF
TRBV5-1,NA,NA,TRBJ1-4,TGCGCCAGCAGCTCCTCAGGGCTTTCTGAAAAACTGTTTTTT,CASSSSGLSEKLFF
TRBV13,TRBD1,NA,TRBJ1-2,TGTGCCAACGGGTTGGTCGGGACAGGGGTAAGGTATGGCTACACCTTC,CANGLVGTGVRYGYTF
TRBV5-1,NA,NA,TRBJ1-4,TGCGCCAGCAGCTTGGCCCTAGCATCCGGGGAAAAACTGTTTTTT,CASSLALASGEKLFF
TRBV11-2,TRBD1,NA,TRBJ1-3,TGTGCCAGCAGCGCCAATCCGGGACAGCTCTCTGGAAACACCATATATTTT,CASSANPGQLSGNTIYF
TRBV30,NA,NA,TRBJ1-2,TGTGCCTGGAGTGTAGGGGCTTTTGTTGACTACACCTTC,CAWSVGAFVDYTF